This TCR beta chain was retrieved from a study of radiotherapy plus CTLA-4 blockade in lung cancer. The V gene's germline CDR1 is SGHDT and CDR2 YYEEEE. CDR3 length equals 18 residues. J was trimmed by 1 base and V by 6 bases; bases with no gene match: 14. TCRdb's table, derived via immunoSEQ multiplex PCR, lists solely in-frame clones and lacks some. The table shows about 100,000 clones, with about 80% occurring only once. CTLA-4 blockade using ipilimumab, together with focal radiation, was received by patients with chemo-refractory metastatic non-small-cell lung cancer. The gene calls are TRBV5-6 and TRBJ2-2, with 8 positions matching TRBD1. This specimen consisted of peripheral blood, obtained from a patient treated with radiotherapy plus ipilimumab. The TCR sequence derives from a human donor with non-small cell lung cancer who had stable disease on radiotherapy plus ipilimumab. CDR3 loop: CASTLQPGGTGNTGELFF. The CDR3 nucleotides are TGTGCCAGCACCCTCCAGCCTGGGGGGACAGGGAACACCGGGGAGCTGTTTTTT.